This T cell receptor (beta chain) is from a study of cytomegalovirus exposure and HLA in healthy donors. Primers included in the PCR were 60 Vbeta and 13 Jbeta primers. Method: immunoSEQ multiplex PCR; TCRdb's copy keeps in-frame clones and lacks some. The sample has 100,000 or so clones, and its top ten clones hold 3% to 4%. V was shortened by 3 bases and J by 4 bases, with 10 bases between the two germline ends. CDR3 length: 14 residues. CDR1 and CDR2 from the germline V gene are SGHNT and YYREEE (reference sequence). Sequencing was done on a sample of PBMCs. The rearrangement links TRBV5-4 to TRBJ2-2; D might be TRBD1 (6 bases). The origin of this receptor is a woman aged 25 to 39 in good health and CMV-seronegative. CDR3 in DNA: TGTGCCAGCAGCTGGGACACCGGCACCGGGGAGCTGTTTTTT. Amino acids: CASSWDTGTGELFF. The variable domain in full, with the rest retrieved from reference TRBV5-4 and TRBJ2-2, is ETGVTQSPTHLIKTRGQQVTLRCSSQSGHNTVSWYQQALGQGPQFIFQYYREEENGRGNFPPRFSGLQFPNYSSELNVNALELDDSALYLCASSWDTGTGELFFGEGSRLTVL.